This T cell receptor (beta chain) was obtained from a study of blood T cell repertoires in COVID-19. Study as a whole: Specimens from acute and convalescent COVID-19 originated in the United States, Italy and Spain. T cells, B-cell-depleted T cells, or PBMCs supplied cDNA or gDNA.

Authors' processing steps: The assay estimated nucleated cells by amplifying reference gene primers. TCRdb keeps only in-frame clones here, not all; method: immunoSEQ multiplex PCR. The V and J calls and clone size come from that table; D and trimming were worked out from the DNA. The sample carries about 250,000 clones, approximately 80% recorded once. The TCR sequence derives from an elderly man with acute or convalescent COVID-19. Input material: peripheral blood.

The CDR3 is CASSSGQGEAFF. CDR3 bases: TGCGCCAGCAGCTCCGGACAGGGTGAAGCTTTCTTT. The rearrangement links TRBV5-1 to TRBJ1-1; 8 nucleotides line up with TRBD1. V shed 3 bases, J shed 7 bases, and the junction held 2 bases outside the gene matches. This CDR3 has 12 amino acids. The germline gives CDR1 SGHRS, CDR2 YFSETQ. Full variable domain (rest looked up from reference TRBV5-1 and TRBJ1-1): KAGVTQTPRYLIKTRGQQVTLSCSPISGHRSVSWYQQTPGQGLQFLFEYFSETQRNKGNFPGRFSGRQFSNSRSEMNVSTLELGDSALYLCASSSGQGEAFFGQGTRLTVV.